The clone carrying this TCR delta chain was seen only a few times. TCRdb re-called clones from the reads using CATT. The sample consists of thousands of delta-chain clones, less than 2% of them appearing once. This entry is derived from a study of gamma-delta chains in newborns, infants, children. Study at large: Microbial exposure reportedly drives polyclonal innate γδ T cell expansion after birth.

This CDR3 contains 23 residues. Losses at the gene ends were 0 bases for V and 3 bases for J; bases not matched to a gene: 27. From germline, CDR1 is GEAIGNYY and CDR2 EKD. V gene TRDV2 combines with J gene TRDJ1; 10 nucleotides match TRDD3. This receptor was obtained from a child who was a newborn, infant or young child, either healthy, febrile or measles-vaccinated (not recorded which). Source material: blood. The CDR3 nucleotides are TGTGCCTGTGACACCGGAGTTCCTAACCCCCCATTCTACTGGGGGATCAAATCCGATAAACTCATCTTT. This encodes CACDTGVPNPPFYWGIKSDKLIF.